This entry is about one TCR beta chain. This sample is drawn from a study of cytomegalovirus exposure and HLA in healthy donors. Here immunoSEQ multiplex PCR was the method, and the copy in TCRdb shows in-frame clones only, minus some. The data contain approximately 260,000 clones, 80% to 90% of them singletons. CDR3 length equals 16 residues. With V trimmed by 2 bases and J by 3 bases, 6 bases remained unmatched. Germline CDR1 is MNHEY and CDR2 is SVGAGI. The specimen was PBMCs. The chain has TRBV6-5 and TRBJ2-5, with 10 bases fitting TRBD2. The TCR was taken from a young woman in good health and CMV-seronegative. The CDR3: CASSYRSGRGEETQYF. DNA for the CDR3: TGTGCCAGCAGTTACAGGAGCGGGAGGGGGGAAGAGACCCAGTACTTC.